These 18 T cell receptor beta chains originate from one sample sequenced in a study of blood T cells in healthy people across ages. A second PCR of about 6 to 11 cycles used a sample-barcoded 5' primer and a J-beta primer mix. TCRdb reanalysed the 5' RACE reads using MiXCR and keeps one entry per CDR3 protein. The data hold around 500,000 distinct CDR3 sequences, with about 27% observed a single time. These records were also assigned to another study, of T cells of mothers and their children.

The sample comprised blood. All receptors come from a boy aged 2 to 10 in good health.

Remarks on this clonotype: Mismatch with germline at one junction end may stem from a read error. The chain employs TRBV3-1 and TRBJ2-5; TRBD1 might be the D (6 bases). The CDR3 is 12 residues long. Per germline, CDR1 LGHDT and CDR2 YNNKEL (reference sequence). The CDR3 region has the DNA TGTGCCAGCAGCCAAGATCTGGGGGCCGTGTTCTTC. Its translation is CASSQDLGAVFF.

This clonotype appeared a few times. The CDR3 protein is CASSKERQGNNSPLHF. CDR3 coding DNA: TGTGCCAGCAGCAAGGAAAGACAGGGAAACAATTCACCCCTCCACTTT. The genes are TRBV21-1 and TRBJ1-6; the D call in the table, TRBD1, was not verified against the DNA. TRBV21-1 is described as a pseudogene. This CDR3 region has 16 residues.

V usage is TRBV5-1 and J usage is TRBJ2-7; possibly TRBD2 for D (6 bases). The CDR3 length is 16 residues. The V gene's germline CDR1 is SGHRS and CDR2 YFSETQ. V lost 0 bases and J lost 3, with 16 bases in between. CDR3 sequence (DNA): TGCGCCAGCAGCTTGGCGGGCGGGACGGGTCTCTACGAGCAGTACTTC. It yields the protein CASSLAGGTGLYEQYF.

This chain uses TRBV7-2 with TRBJ1-1; D is ambiguous. The CDR3 totals 13 residues. V was clipped by 2 bases and J by 5 bases, with 9 bases between them. The V gene's germline CDR1 is SGHTA and CDR2 FQGNSA. The CDR3 bases are TGTGCCAGCAGCTTAAGGTTGCGGACTGAAGCTTTCTTT. This gives the protein CASSLRLRTEAFF. Supplemented by reference TRBV7-2 and TRBJ1-1, the full variable domain reads GAGVSQSPSNKVTEKGKDVELRCDPISGHTALYWYRQSLGQGLEFLIYFQGNSAPDKSGLPSDRFSAERTGGSVSTLTIQRTQQEDSAVYLCASSLRLRTEAFFGQGTRLTVV.

The CDR3, as DNA: TGTGCGGGTCGGCGAGGGGATGAAAAACTGTTTTTT. Residues: CAGRRGDEKLFF. This chain links TRBV2 with TRBJ1-4; D perhaps matches TRBD1 (5 bases). Germline loops: CDR1 SNHLY, CDR2 FYNNEI. The CDR3 consists of 12 residues.

About this clonotype itself: A clone one base away is much larger, so this may be a read error. This chain connects TRBV2 to TRBJ2-5; no clear D gene. There are 11 residues in the CDR3. Germline assignment: CDR1 SNHLY and CDR2 FYNNEI. V lost 6 bases and J lost 3, with 5 bases in between. This chain's CDR3 is CASRAEETQYF. DNA of the CDR3: TGTGCCAGCAGGGCAGAAGAGACCCAGTACTTC.

V is TRBV12-3 or TRBV12-4 and J is TRBJ2-4; 7 bases align to TRBD2. V gave up 5 bases and J gave up 0 bases; unmatched junction bases: 4. This CDR3 has 15 amino acids. CDR3 nucleotide sequence: TGTGCCAGCAGTGGAAGCGGGATAGCCAAAAACATTCAGTACTTC. It codes for CASSGSGIAKNIQYF.

The genes are TRBV6-5 and TRBJ2-6, with 8 bases lining up with TRBD1. There are 15 residues in the CDR3. Unmatched junction bases numbered 2, after V lost 5 bases and J lost 2 bases. Germline V CDR1 and CDR2: MNHEY, SVGAGI. The CDR3 nucleotides read TGTGCCAGCAGTGCAGGGGGCGCTGGGGCCAACGTCCTGACTTTC. Translated: CASSAGGAGANVLTF.

The J gene is TRBJ2-1, the V gene TRBV6-2 or TRBV6-3; D uncertain. Germline values: CDR1 MNHEY, CDR2 SVGEGT. The V end lost 2 bases, the J end lost 3 bases, and 2 bases lay between the germline ends. This CDR3 has 12 residues. CDR3 in amino acids: CASSYRYNEQFF. CDR3 sequence (DNA): TGTGCCAGCAGTTACCGCTACAATGAGCAGTTCTTC.

This clonotype was seen many times. The V call is TRBV9, the J call TRBJ1-2, with D perhaps TRBD1 (6 bases). Germline CDR1 is SGDLS and CDR2 is YYNGEE. Between the trimmed V and J ends, which lost 0 bases and 5 bases, there was a span of 14 bases. The CDR3 consists of 15 residues. The CDR3 loop reads CASSVDVGTHYGYTF. DNA of the CDR3: TGTGCCAGCAGCGTAGATGTGGGGACACATTATGGCTACACCTTC.

This rearrangement joins TRBV29-1 to TRBJ1-1; no firm D call. Trimming left V 5 bases short and J 0 bases short, with 10 bases between. The CDR3 runs to 13 residues. Germline assignment: CDR1 SQVTM and CDR2 ANQGSEA. The chain's CDR3 is CSVPAQMNTEAFF. For the CDR3, the DNA is TGCAGCGTTCCGGCACAGATGAACACTGAAGCTTTCTTT.

The chain uses TRBV5-1 and TRBJ1-3; no clear D gene. Between the trimmed V and J ends, which lost 0 bases and 3 bases, there was a span of 7 bases. This CDR3 comprises 14 residues. CDR1 SGHRS and CDR2 YFSETQ come from the germline V gene. CDR3 bases: TGCGCCAGCAGCTTGGAGAGCGTTGGAAACACCATATATTTT. It specifies CASSLESVGNTIYF.

The chain links TRBV18 to TRBJ2-5; TRBD2 matches at 8 bases. V was pared by 5 bases and J by 3 bases, with 11 bases of the junction left unmatched. Germline loops: CDR1 KGHSH, CDR2 LQKENI. There are 16 residues in the CDR3. CDR3 sequence: CASSSVGLAGKETQYF. The CDR3 bases are TGTGCCAGCTCATCCGTGGGGCTAGCGGGCAAAGAGACCCAGTACTTC.

The V and J genes are TRBV25-1 and TRBJ2-5, with D perhaps matching TRBD2 (6 bases). The DNA end is a closer match to TRBJ2-7, so the J assignment may be wrong. This CDR3 contains 18 residues. CDR1 is MGHDK and CDR2 is SYGVNS in the germline V gene. CDR3: CASSEIGTNRDSAYEQYF. In DNA, the CDR3 is TGTGCCAGCAGTGAGATAGGGACGAACCGGGACTCAGCCTACGAGCAGTACTTC.

This clonotype was counted between two and nine times. The chain joins TRBV20-1 to TRBJ1-5, with TRBD1 as a possible D gene (5 bases). In germline, CDR1 is DFQATT, CDR2 SNEGSKA (reference sequence). Trimming pared 3 bases from V and 1 base from J, leaving 13 bases between. This CDR3 spans 15 amino acids. As DNA, the CDR3 is TGCAGTGCTAGCGCTGAGGAGGGGAGCAATCAGCCCCAGCATTTT. Its protein is CSASAEEGSNQPQHF.

This clonotype was detected a few times. A read error may produce the germline difference seen at one junction end. J is TRBJ2-5 and V is TRBV5-1, with TRBD1 identical over 8 bases. CDR1 and CDR2 (germline): SGHRS, YFSETQ. The CDR3 has 13 amino acids. The CDR3 protein is CASSFQGAETQYF. The DNA of the CDR3 is TGTGCCAGCAGTTTCCAGGGGGCGGAGACCCAGTACTTC.

The rearrangement uses TRBV7-6 and TRBJ1-3, with 7 positions matching TRBD1. The J segment lost 11 bases and the V segment lost 1 base, leaving 5 bases of the junction unmatched. CDR1 is SGHVS and CDR2 is FNYEAQ in the germline V gene. The CDR3 totals 13 residues. CDR3 amino acids: CASSLGTGGAIYF. The CDR3 DNA follows: TGTGCCAGCAGCTTAGGGACAGGAGGGGCCATATATTTT.

This clonotype was seen a handful of times. The chain joins TRBV7-2 to TRBJ2-3, with TRBD2 matching over 11 bases. CDR3 length equals 16 residues. The V segment lost 6 bases and the J segment 0 bases; nucleotides outside the gene matches: 5. Germline V CDR1 and CDR2: SGHTA, FQGNSA. CDR3 sequence: CASSLLAGVSTDTQYF. The CDR3 DNA sequence: TGTGCCAGCAGTTTACTAGCGGGGGTCAGCACAGATACGCAGTATTTT. Full variable domain (outside the CDR3, taken from reference TRBV7-2 and TRBJ2-3): GAGVSQSPSNKVTEKGKDVELRCDPISGHTALYWYRQSLGQGLEFLIYFQGNSAPDKSGLPSDRFSAERTGGSVSTLTIQRTQQEDSAVYLCASSLLAGVSTDTQYFGPGTRLTVL.